This T cell receptor (beta chain) was recovered during a study of blood T cell repertoires in COVID-19. About the study: Whether acute or convalescent, the COVID-19 samples came from the United States, Italy and Spain. The cDNA or gDNA used as material had been derived from T cells, B-cell-depleted T cells, or PBMCs.

The ends lost 4 bases at V and 2 bases at J; junction bases unmatched: 2. Germline V gives CDR1 SGHNT, CDR2 YYREEE (reference sequence). This CDR3 has 14 residues. Authors' methods: Scientists estimated how many nucleated cells there were by amplifying reference gene primers. Data came from immunoSEQ multiplex PCR; TCRdb stores just in-frame clones and leaves some out. That table gives V, J and clone size, and the DNA gave D and trimming. The sample includes roughly 97,000 clones, around nine tenths seen only once; the top ten take about 6.3%. The TCR comes from a human donor in a cohort sampled during active COVID-19. The genes are TRBV5-4 and TRBJ2-7; 11 positions match TRBD2. The specimen was peripheral blood. The CDR3 region is CASSTGLAAYEQYF. DNA of the CDR3: TGTGCCAGCAGCACGGGACTAGCGGCCTACGAGCAGTACTTC.